Shown below are 15 T cell receptor gamma chains from a single sample sequenced in a study of gamma delta lymphoproliferative disorders and STAT genes. PBMCs from patients and controls supplied the genomic DNA for sequencing. With CATT, TCRdb re-called clones from the multiplex PCR reads. The table has 800 to 950 gamma-chain clones, roughly 27% seen once; the top ten hold roughly two fifths. Sequenced: blood. The receptors were sampled from a human donor in good health.

Only a few counts were recorded for this clone. The protein held in TCRdb is that of a much larger clone and does not match this DNA's translation at residue 9, likely because of a read error; the protein shown is translated from the DNA. V is TRGV10 and J is TRGJP1. Assignment of the J gene here rests on matching the DNA to germline, because TCRdb gives none. TRGV10 is treated as an ORF (open reading frame) with a function not yet certain. The CDR3 is made up of 12 amino acids. CDR3 sequence reads: CAAWDSGWVKIF. CDR3 in DNA: TGTGCTGCGTGGGATTCTGGTTGGGTCAAGATATTT.

Worth noting for this clone: This DNA's translation differs at residue 4 from TCRdb's protein, which comes from a much larger clone; a read error is likely, and the protein shown is translated from the DNA. Within the sample, other DNA sequences also encode this same CDR3. The V gene is TRGV10, the J gene TRGJP1. The J gene is not listed in TCRdb, so it was assigned here from a DNA match to germline. TRGV10 is recorded as an ORF, its role being uncertain. V trimming: 11 bases; J trimming: 6 bases; junction bases outside the gene matches: 7. The CDR3 runs to 12 residues. The CDR3 reads CAARDSGWFKIF. In DNA, the CDR3 is TGTGCTGCGAGGGATTCTGGTTGGTTCAAGATATTT.

This clone is judged medium-sized. The rearrangement links TRGV4 to TRGJ1 or TRGJ2. TCRdb lists no J gene, so it was determined here by aligning the DNA to germline. Germline V gene lookup returns CDR1 EGSTGY and CDR2 YDSYTSSV. Trimming at V came to 8 bases and at J to 12 bases, leaving 13 bases not matched to a gene. The CDR3 is made up of 11 amino acids. CDR3 in amino acids: CATSPRTWKLF. Written as DNA, the CDR3 is TGTGCCACCTCCCCCCGAACTTGGAAACTCTTT.

This clone is termed medium-sized. The V call is TRGV4, the J call TRGJ1 or TRGJ2. TCRdb lists no J gene, so it was determined here by aligning the DNA to germline. This CDR3 contains 16 residues. The trim removed 9 bases at V and 0 bases at J, leaving 17 bases unmatched. Germline CDR1 and CDR2: EGSTGY and YDSYTSSV. The DNA of the CDR3 is TGTGCCACCGACCCACGGACCCGGCGGAATTATTATAAGAAACTCTTT. Translating it yields CATDPRTRRNYYKKLF.

The sample holds a few counts of this clone. This DNA's translation differs at residue 9 from TCRdb's protein, which comes from a much larger clone; a read error is likely, and the protein shown is translated from the DNA. The V call is TRGV4, the J call TRGJ1 or TRGJ2. TCRdb is silent on the J gene; assignment here came from matching the DNA to germline. CDR1 is EGSTGY, CDR2 YDSYTSSV, per germline. CDR3 length: 16 residues. Trimming removed 9 bases from V and 0 bases from J; junction bases left unmatched: 17. CDR3 bases: TGTGCCACCGACCCACGGACCCGGCAGAATTATTATAAGAAACTCTTT. It encodes CATDPRTRQNYYKKLF.

Worth noting for this clone: This sequence is one base from a far larger clone and is likely a read error. The same CDR3 can be traced to other DNA sequences in this sample. The rearrangement links TRGV8 to TRGJP1. The J gene is absent in TCRdb and was assigned here via DNA matching to germline. CDR1 VENAVY and CDR2 YDSYNSRV come from the germline V gene. The CDR3 consists of 14 residues. CDR3 residues: CATWDCPTGWFKIF. CDR3 nucleotide sequence: TGTGCTACCTGGGATTGCCCCACTGGTTGGTTCAAGATATTT.

In its sample, this clone ranks as large (0.1 to 1%). This chain links TRGV10 with TRGJ1 or TRGJ2. The J gene is absent in TCRdb and was assigned here via DNA matching to germline. TRGV10 is labeled an ORF, and its function is uncertain. The J segment lost 8 bases and the V segment lost 8 bases, leaving 7 bases of the junction unmatched. CDR3 length: 11 amino acids. CDR3 in DNA: TGTGCTGCGTGGGATCACAATAAGAAACTCTTT. Amino acids: CAAWDHNKKLF.

The genes are TRGV4 and TRGJ1 or TRGJ2. The J gene is not listed in TCRdb, so it was assigned here from a DNA match to germline. Germline V gene sequence: CDR1 EGSTGY, CDR2 YDSYTSSV. Germline trimming cut 6 bases from V and 6 bases from J; bases unmatched to any gene: 8. The CDR3 spans 12 residues. The CDR3 DNA follows: TGTGCCACCTGGAATCATGGTTATAAGAAACTCTTT. Translated, it gives CATWNHGYKKLF.

Turning to this clone: Because the CDR3's place on the DNA is in doubt, the DNA is left out and the CDR3 is given as listed by TCRdb. The CDR3 spells CALWEVQRNSLAVEQHF. The V gene is TRGV9, but the J gene lacks a call. CDR1 is GITISATS and CDR2 is ISYDGTV in the germline V gene (reference sequence). The CDR3 spans 17 residues, counting both ends.

This clone is large within its sample. The chain employs TRGV2 and TRGJP2. The J gene, not given by TCRdb, was assigned here from a germline match of the nucleotide sequence. In germline, CDR1 is EGSNGY, CDR2 YDSYNSKV. There are 14 residues in the CDR3. V was pared by 3 bases and J by 11 bases, with 12 bases of the junction left unmatched. CDR3 protein: CATWDLRRSWIKTF. The DNA of the CDR3 is TGTGCCACCTGGGACCTGCGCCGTTCATGGATCAAGACGTTT.

The chain couples TRGV9 to TRGJ1 or TRGJ2. The J gene comes from matching the DNA to germline here; TCRdb lacks it. Germline V CDR1 and CDR2: GITISATS, ISYDGTV (reference sequence). This CDR3 contains 10 residues. V lost 8 bases to trimming and J lost 7 bases; unmatched junction nucleotides: 5. For the CDR3, the DNA is TGTGCCTTGTCCCACTATAAGAAACTCTTT. Protein product: CALSHYKKLF.

In its sample, this clone ranks as medium-sized (0.01 to 0.1%). CDR3 region: CATWDGQHYKKLF. In DNA, the CDR3 is TGTGCCACCTGGGACGGGCAGCATTATAAGAAACTCTTT. J is TRGJ1 or TRGJ2 and V is TRGV2. Because TCRdb records no J gene, it was assigned here through a match of the DNA to germline. V shed 0 bases and J 5 bases; nucleotides not matched to a gene: 4. This CDR3 is 13 amino acids long. The germline gives CDR1 EGSNGY, CDR2 YDSYNSKV.

By sample fraction, this clone is large. V gene TRGV10 combines with J gene TRGJP1. TCRdb supplies no J gene; here it was assigned by aligning the nucleotide sequence to germline. TRGV10 is an open reading frame whose function is uncertain. The CDR3 covers 12 residues. V lost 8 bases to trimming and J lost 13 bases; unmatched junction nucleotides: 11. The CDR3 region is CAAWDPSLFKIF. CDR3 sequence (DNA): TGTGCTGCGTGGGACCCCAGTCTGTTCAAGATATTT.

This clone was observed once. The chain is built from TRGV10 and TRGJ1 or TRGJ2. TCRdb offers no J gene call, so here the DNA was matched to germline to obtain one. TRGV10 is assigned to the ORF class and has an uncertain function. The ends lost 8 bases at V and 0 bases at J; junction bases unmatched: 8. The CDR3 is made up of 14 amino acids. CDR3 in amino acids: CAAWDIANYYKKLF. The CDR3 DNA is TGTGCTGCGTGGGATATAGCGAATTATTATAAGAAACTCTTT.

This clone rates as large. This rearrangement joins TRGV2 to TRGJ1 or TRGJ2. No J gene was available from TCRdb, and it was assigned here by a germline match of the DNA. This CDR3 is 11 amino acids long. Unmatched junction bases numbered 5, after V lost 5 bases and J lost 7 bases. Germline CDR1 reads EGSNGY; CDR2 reads YDSYNSKV. The CDR3 is CATWVRYKKLF. The CDR3 bases are TGTGCCACCTGGGTTCGGTATAAGAAACTCTTT.